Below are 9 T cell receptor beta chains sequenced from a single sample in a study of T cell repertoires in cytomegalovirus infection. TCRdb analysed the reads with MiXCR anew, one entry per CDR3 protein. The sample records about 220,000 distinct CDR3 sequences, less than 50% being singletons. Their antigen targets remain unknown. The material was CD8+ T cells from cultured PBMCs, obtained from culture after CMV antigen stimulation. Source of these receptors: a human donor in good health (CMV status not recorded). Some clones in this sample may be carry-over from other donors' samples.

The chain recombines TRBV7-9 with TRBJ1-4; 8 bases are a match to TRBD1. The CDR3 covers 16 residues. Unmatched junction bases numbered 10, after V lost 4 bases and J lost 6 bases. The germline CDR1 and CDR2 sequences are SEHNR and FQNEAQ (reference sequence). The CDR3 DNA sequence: TGTGCCAGCAGCTCACTACCGGGACAGGCGGATGAAAAACTGTTTTTT. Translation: CASSSLPGQADEKLFF.

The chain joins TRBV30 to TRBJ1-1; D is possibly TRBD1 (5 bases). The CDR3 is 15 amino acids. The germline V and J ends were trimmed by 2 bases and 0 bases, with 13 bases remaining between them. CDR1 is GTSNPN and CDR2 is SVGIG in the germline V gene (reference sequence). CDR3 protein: CAWSLRQSMNTEAFF. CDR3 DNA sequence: TGTGCCTGGAGTCTTCGACAGAGTATGAACACTGAAGCTTTCTTT. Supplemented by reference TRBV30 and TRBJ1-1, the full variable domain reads SQTIHQWPATLVQPVGSPLSLECTVEGTSNPNLYWYRQAAGRGLQLLFYSVGIGQISSEVPQNLSASRPQDRQFILSSKKLLLSDSGFYLCAWSLRQSMNTEAFFGQGTRLTVV.

The CDR3 reads CASSVAVGRTGELFF. The CDR3 DNA is TGTGCCAGCAGCGTAGCGGTCGGACGCACCGGGGAGCTGTTTTTT. The V call is TRBV9, the J call TRBJ2-2; D gene uncertain. The CDR3 runs 15 residues. V was shortened by 0 bases and J by 4 bases, with 10 bases between the two germline ends. Germline-derived CDR1 and CDR2 are SGDLS and YYNGEE.

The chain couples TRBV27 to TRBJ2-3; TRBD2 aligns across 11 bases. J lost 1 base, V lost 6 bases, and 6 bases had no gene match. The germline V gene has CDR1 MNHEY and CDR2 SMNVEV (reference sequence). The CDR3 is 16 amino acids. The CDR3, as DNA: TGTGCCAGCAGAATAGCGGGAGGGAGGGGCACAGATACGCAGTATTTT. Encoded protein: CASRIAGGRGTDTQYF.

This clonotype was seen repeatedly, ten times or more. The CDR3 DNA reads as TGCGCCAGCAGCCCCCATTGGGGAGGCGAGCAGTACTTC. It yields the protein CASSPHWGGEQYF. The chain joins TRBV4-1 to TRBJ2-7; D perhaps matches TRBD2 (6 bases). CDR1 and CDR2 from the germline V gene are MGHRA and YSYEKL. There are 13 residues in the CDR3. Trimming removed 4 bases at V and 6 bases at J, with 13 bases between.

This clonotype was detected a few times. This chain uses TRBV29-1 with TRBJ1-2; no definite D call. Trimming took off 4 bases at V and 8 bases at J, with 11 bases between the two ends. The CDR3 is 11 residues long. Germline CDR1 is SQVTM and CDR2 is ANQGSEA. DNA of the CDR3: TGCAGCGTTGCATGGCGAAGAGGCTACACCTTC. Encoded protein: CSVAWRRGYTF.

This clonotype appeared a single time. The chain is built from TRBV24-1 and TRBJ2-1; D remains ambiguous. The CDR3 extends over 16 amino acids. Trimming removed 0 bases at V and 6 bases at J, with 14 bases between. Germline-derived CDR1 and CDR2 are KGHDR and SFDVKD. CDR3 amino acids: CATSDLHTKVVNEQFF. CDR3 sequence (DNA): TGTGCCACCAGTGATTTGCACACTAAGGTAGTCAATGAGCAGTTCTTC.

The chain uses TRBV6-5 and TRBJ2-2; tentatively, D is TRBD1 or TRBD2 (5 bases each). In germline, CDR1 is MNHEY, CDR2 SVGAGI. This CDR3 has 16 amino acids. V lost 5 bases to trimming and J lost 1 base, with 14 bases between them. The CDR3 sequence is CASSPTGAGNTGELFF. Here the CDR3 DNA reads TGTGCCAGCAGTCCTACCGGGGCAGGGAACACCGGGGAGCTGTTTTTT.

For the CDR3, the DNA is TGTGCCAGCAGTGGGGCAGGGAATAACTATGGCTACACCTTC. Protein sequence: CASSGAGNNYGYTF. The V call is TRBV25-1, the J call TRBJ1-2; possibly TRBD1 for D (5 bases). The CDR3 is made up of 14 amino acids. V was clipped by 4 bases and J by 1 base, with 10 bases between them. The germline gives CDR1 MGHDK, CDR2 SYGVNS.